Listed below are T cell receptor beta chains from one sample, sequenced in a study of T cells in localized non-small cell lung cancer. Profiled with immunoSEQ multiplex PCR; TCRdb holds only in-frame clones, not every one. The table has tens of thousands of clones, 86% seen once. Sequenced here: peripheral blood, sampled before any cancer treatment. The source is a male donor at least 60 years old with stage III squamous cell lung carcinoma. Both conserved end residues are trimmed from each CDR3.

V	J	CDR3
TRBV30	TRBJ1-6	AWSDRGYNSPLH
TRBV14	TRBJ2-7	ASSPGQGFNGQY
TRBV11-2	TRBJ2-1	ASSLEPGYEQF
TRBV6-8	TRBJ1-4	ASSTGVREKLF
TRBV18	TRBJ2-2	ASATGTPYTGELF
TRBV2	TRBJ2-5	ASTGDLRETQY
TRBV9	TRBJ2-3	ASSVGGLSSNTQY
TRBV30	TRBJ2-3	AWRDGGNTQY
TRBV5-5	TRBJ2-3	ASSSTDRGGQY
TRBV30	TRBJ1-1	AWSEPPDRLNTEAF
TRBV11-2	TRBJ2-7	ASSLGAGPSYEQY
TRBV5-8	TRBJ1-6	ASSLGERGRNSPLH
TRBV6-5	TRBJ2-2	AAGPGQPTGELF
TRBV6-5	TRBJ2-7	ASSRRGDEQY
TRBV7-9	TRBJ2-1	ASSPLAAGPNEQF